The 4 T cell receptor beta chains below come from one sample, sequenced in a study of vaccination effects on CD4 cells after COVID-19. Using viral peptide pools, the ViraFEST assay grew out antigen-specific CD4+ T cells prior to sequencing. Cultured cells yielded isolated CD4+ T cells after 10 to 11 days. Every participant took two doses of the BNT162b2 or mRNA-1273 vaccine. Antigen specificity for these receptors is unknown. Measured with immunoSEQ multiplex PCR; TCRdb has only the in-frame clones, and not every one. The data hold 55,000 to 70,000 clones, with approximately 76% observed a single time. This material consisted of CD4+ T cells from PBMCs cultured with HCoV-OC43 spike peptides, taken after COVID-19 vaccination. Subset here: HCoV-OC43 spike overlapping peptide pool stimulation. Source of these receptors: a human donor who received a COVID-19 vaccine.

The chain carries TRBV3-1 (or the pseudogene TRBV3-2) and TRBJ1-1, with D possibly being TRBD1 (6 bases). Germline CDR1 LGHDT, CDR2 YNNKEL (reference sequence). V was trimmed by 4 bases and J by 0 bases, leaving 15 bases between them. The CDR3 has 16 residues. CDR3 loop: CASSRILTGLNTEAFF. DNA for the CDR3: TGTGCCAGCAGCCGTATCCTAACAGGGTTGAACACTGAAGCTTTCTTT.

This clone was seen a few times. The rearrangement joins TRBV3-1 (or the pseudogene TRBV3-2) to TRBJ2-3, with unresolved D. Trimming cost V 3 bases and J 6 bases, with 10 bases left between them. Germline CDR1 and CDR2: LGHDT and YNNKEL (reference sequence). The CDR3 has 13 residues. The CDR3 nucleotides are TGTGCCAGCAGCCAGCTGACTCGGGATACGCAGTATTTT. This translates into CASSQLTRDTQYF.

A single count supports this clone. The gene calls are TRBV30 and TRBJ2-1; D not certain. The germline gives CDR1 GTSNPN, CDR2 SVGIG (reference sequence). CDR3 length: 11 amino acids. Trimming pared 2 bases from V and 7 bases from J, leaving 6 bases between. The CDR3 region has the DNA TGTGCCTGGAGTTGGGTGAATGAGCAGTTCTTC. This encodes CAWSWVNEQFF.

V gene TRBV7-2 combines with J gene TRBJ2-1, with 8 bases identical to TRBD2. The V and J ends lost 0 bases and 1 base, in that order; junction bases with no gene match: 2. The CDR3 totals 16 residues. From germline, CDR1 is SGHTA and CDR2 FQGNSA. The CDR3, as DNA: TGTGCCAGCAGCTTAGCATCGGGGGGGTCCTACAATGAGCAGTTCTTC. Translating it yields CASSLASGGSYNEQFF.